These T cell receptor beta chains were read from a single sample in a study of shared clonotypes between healthy human individuals. The protocol was immunoSEQ multiplex PCR, while the TCRdb copy is restricted to in-frame clones and leaves out a portion. The data contain under 2,500,000 clones, more than 90% of them singletons. Sequencing input: naive CD4+ T cells sorted from blood. Receptors originate from a young man in good health. CDR3s include the opening cysteine and the closing phenylalanine or tryptophan. The D gene is left open where the match is weak. Some rows mark clone size as missing; the rest say once, few, many or name a class of expanded clone.

>TRBD1|16|.|TRBV19|TRBJ2-1
CASRPIGTGVYNEQFF
TGTGCCAGTAGGCCCATTGGGACAGGGGTTTACAATGAGCAGTTCTTC
>TRBD2|17|.|TRBV5-4|TRBJ2-2
CASSLSEGLPNTGELFF
TGTGCCAGCAGCTTGTCCGAGGGACTACCGAACACCGGGGAGCTGTTTTTT
>TRBD2|16|.|TRBV6-1|TRBJ2-7
CASSEVGLAGVFEQYF
TGTGCCAGCAGTGAAGTCGGGCTAGCGGGAGTATTCGAGCAGTACTTC
>.|17|.|TRBV19|TRBJ2-7
CASSTSRQARGPYEQYF
TGTGCCAGTAGTACGTCCCGACAGGCGAGGGGACCTTACGAGCAGTACTTC
>.|13|.|TRBV7-6|TRBJ1-1
CASSLRANTEAFF
TGTGCCAGCAGCTTAAGGGCAAACACTGAAGCTTTCTTT
>.|14|.|TRBV6-6|TRBJ1-5
CASSYMGQGQPQHF
TGTGCCAGCAGTTACATGGGTCAGGGTCAGCCCCAGCATTTT
>.|16|.|TRBV7-3|TRBJ1-6
CASSLGGGDYNSPLHF
TGTGCCAGCAGCTTAGGTGGGGGGGACTATAATTCACCCCTCCACTTT
>.|13|.|TRBV10-3|TRBJ2-7
CAISLDGVSEQYF
TGTGCCATCAGTTTGGACGGAGTCTCCGAGCAGTACTTC
>.|15|.|TRBV9|TRBJ1-1
CASSSMEVTGTEAFF
TGTGCCAGCAGCTCTATGGAGGTTACTGGCACTGAAGCTTTCTTT
>TRBD2|14|.|TRBV29-1|TRBJ2-7
CSVNRGGSSYEQYF
TGCAGCGTAAACCGGGGCGGGAGCTCCTACGAGCAGTACTTC
>.|13|few|TRBV25-1|TRBJ1-1
CASSPGTYTEAFF
TGTGCCAGCAGTCCCGGGACTTACACTGAAGCTTTCTTT
>TRBD1|15|.|TRBV9|TRBJ1-1
CASSSTTGGATEAFF
TGTGCCAGCAGCTCTACGACAGGGGGTGCCACTGAAGCTTTCTTT
>.|12|.|TRBV18|TRBJ2-5
CASSPSEETQYF
TGTGCCAGCTCACCATCAGAAGAGACCCAGTACTTC
>TRBD1|16|once|TRBV4-3|TRBJ1-2
CASSRGTDIMSYGYTF
TGCGCCAGCAGCCGAGGGACAGACATAATGAGCTATGGCTACACCTTC
>TRBD1|13|.|TRBV30|TRBJ1-5
CAWSGQGSQPQHF
TGTGCCTGGAGTGGACAGGGGAGTCAGCCCCAGCATTTT
>TRBD1|12|.|TRBV5-5|TRBJ2-7
CASSRQGYEQYF
TGTGCCAGCAGTAGACAGGGCTACGAGCAGTACTTC
>.|13|.|TRBV30|TRBJ1-6
CALRQDYNSPLHF
TGTGCCTTAAGACAGGACTATAATTCACCCCTCCACTTT
>.|14|.|TRBV28|TRBJ2-7
CASSLSGQTYEQYF
TGTGCCAGCAGTTTATCAGGTCAGACCTACGAGCAGTACTTC
>.|13|.|TRBV6-1|TRBJ1-2
CASRDGANYGYTF
TGTGCCAGCCGGGACGGAGCTAACTATGGCTACACCTTC
>TRBD2|14|.|TRBV10-3|TRBJ2-3
CAISDLAGVDTQYF
TGTGCCATCAGTGATCTAGCGGGAGTAGATACGCAGTATTTT
>TRBD2|14|.|TRBV7-6|TRBJ2-7
CASSLGGSWGEQYF
TGTGCCAGCAGCTTAGGCGGGAGTTGGGGCGAGCAGTACTTC
>TRBD2|15|.|TRBV7-2|TRBJ2-1
CASTPSGYSYNEQFF
TGTGCCAGCACCCCTAGCGGGTACTCCTACAATGAGCAGTTCTTC
>TRBD1|16|.|TRBV15|TRBJ2-4
CATSRDPGTGGSIQYF
TGTGCCACCAGCAGAGATCCCGGGACAGGGGGCAGCATTCAGTACTTC
>.|14|.|TRBV29-1|TRBJ1-2
CSVEKNRVNYGYTF
TGCAGCGTTGAAAAAAATAGGGTAAACTATGGCTACACCTTC
>.|15|.|TRBV7-2|TRBJ2-5
CASSLASGSREAQYF
TGTGCCAGCAGCTTAGCCAGCGGGTCAAGAGAGGCCCAGTACTTC
>.|15|once|TRBV6-5|TRBJ2-2
CASNNGRKNTGELFF
TGTGCCAGCAATAATGGGCGCAAGAACACCGGGGAGCTGTTTTTT
>.|11|.|TRBV11-2|TRBJ1-1
CASSLHTEAFF
TGTGCCAGCAGCTTACACACTGAAGCTTTCTTT
>TRBD1|16|once|TRBV7-2|TRBJ2-5
CASSLGLKRGQETQYF
TGTGCCAGCAGCTTAGGTCTGAAGAGGGGGCAGGAGACCCAGTACTTC
>.|14|.|TRBV5-6|TRBJ1-1
CASSLRSALTEAFF
TGTGCCAGCAGCCTTCGCTCGGCGCTCACTGAAGCTTTCTTT
>.|12|few|TRBV29-1|TRBJ1-2
CSVAENFYGYTF
TGCAGCGTTGCAGAAAATTTCTATGGCTACACCTTC
>TRBD2|20|.|TRBV10-3|TRBJ2-3
CAISEYIGASGRASTDTQYF
TGTGCCATCAGTGAATATATCGGGGCTAGCGGGAGGGCTAGCACAGATACGCAGTATTTT
>TRBD1|14|.|TRBV5-1|TRBJ1-5
CASSPTGGNQPQHF
TGCGCCAGCAGCCCGACAGGGGGAAATCAGCCCCAGCATTTT
>TRBD1|13|.|TRBV9|TRBJ2-5
CASSARGQETQYF
TGTGCCAGCAGCGCCAGGGGGCAAGAGACCCAGTACTTC
>.|11|.|TRBV5-1|TRBJ2-1
CASTLGTEQFF
TGCGCCAGCACCTTGGGGACTGAGCAGTTCTTC
>.|15|.|TRBV10-2|TRBJ1-6
CASSERTTANSPLHF
TGCGCCAGCAGTGAGAGGACAACCGCCAATTCACCCCTCCACTTT
>.|14|.|TRBV6-1|TRBJ2-1
CASIIQGTYNEQFF
TGTGCCAGCATTATCCAGGGTACCTACAATGAGCAGTTCTTC
>.|13|.|TRBV7-2|TRBJ1-5
CASSLQGVQPQHF
TGTGCCAGCAGCTTACAGGGTGTTCAGCCCCAGCATTTT
>.|12|.|TRBV30|TRBJ1-1
CAWTLGSGEAFF
TGTGCCTGGACCCTGGGGAGTGGTGAAGCTTTCTTT
>.|12|.|TRBV30|TRBJ1-2
CAWSIRGYGYTF
TGTGCCTGGAGCATCAGGGGTTATGGCTACACCTTC
>TRBD1|15|.|TRBV5-1|TRBJ1-3
CASSGTGDLGNTIYF
TGCGCCAGCAGCGGGACAGGGGATCTCGGAAACACCATATATTTT
>TRBD1|13|.|TRBV10-2|TRBJ1-1
CASSGLGGSEAFF
TGCGCCAGCAGTGGTCTAGGGGGCTCTGAAGCTTTCTTT
>.|13|.|TRBV15|TRBJ2-1
CATSVPPRGEQFF
TGTGCCACCAGCGTCCCCCCAAGAGGCGAGCAGTTCTTC
>TRBD2|15|.|TRBV5-4|TRBJ2-2
CASSLDRLAGRELFF
TGTGCCAGCAGCTTGGATCGGCTAGCGGGGCGGGAGCTGTTTTTT
>.|15|.|TRBV30|TRBJ2-1
CAWSLGDTAYNEQFF
TGTGCCTGGAGCCTAGGGGACACGGCGTACAATGAGCAGTTCTTC
>.|12|.|TRBV30|TRBJ2-2
CAWTIENRELFF
TGTGCCTGGACCATCGAGAACAGGGAGCTGTTTTTT
>.|13|.|TRBV6-5|TRBJ2-4
CASSYPGTNIQYF
TGTGCCAGCAGTTACCCAGGGACAAACATTCAGTACTTC